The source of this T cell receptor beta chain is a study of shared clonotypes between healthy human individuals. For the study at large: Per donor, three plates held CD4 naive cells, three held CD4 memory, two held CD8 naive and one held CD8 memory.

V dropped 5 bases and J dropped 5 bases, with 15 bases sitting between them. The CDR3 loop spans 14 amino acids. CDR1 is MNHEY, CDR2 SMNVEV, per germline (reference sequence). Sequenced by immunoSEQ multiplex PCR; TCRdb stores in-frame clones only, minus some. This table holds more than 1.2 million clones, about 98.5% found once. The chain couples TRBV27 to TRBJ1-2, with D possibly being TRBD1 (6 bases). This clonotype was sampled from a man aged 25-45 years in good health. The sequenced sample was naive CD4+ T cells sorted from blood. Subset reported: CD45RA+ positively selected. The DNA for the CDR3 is TGTGCCAGCAGTCCCTCGGGGGGCGGGTATGGCTACACCTTC. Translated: CASSPSGGGYGYTF.